Below, 12 T cell receptor beta chains from the same sample are listed, as sequenced in a study of Ad26.COV2.S vaccination and SARS-CoV-2 variants. The table came from immunoSEQ multiplex PCR; TCRdb's copy has only in-frame clones and leaves some out. This table has hundreds of thousands of clones, around 88% appearing once. Specified treatment: roughly 19 received Ad26.COV2.S at low or high dose, single or two shots; a few received placebo; per-sample allocation not given. Day 63 following the first vaccine or placebo injection was when the samples were taken. Sequencing used peripheral blood, obtained in a trial of Ad26.COV2.S vaccine versus placebo. The source is a person between 18 and 65 years old who received the Ad26.COV2.S COVID-19 vaccine or a placebo.

The chain combines TRBV19 with TRBJ1-1, with TRBD1 matching 9 bases. In germline, CDR1 is LNHDA, CDR2 SQIVND (reference sequence). J gave up 2 bases and V 5 bases, and 15 bases lay outside the gene matches. The CDR3 consists of 18 residues. CDR3: CASSPDGQGPVPNTEAFF. The CDR3 coding sequence is TGTGCCAGTAGTCCAGACGGACAGGGGCCCGTTCCAAACACTGAAGCTTTCTTT.

The gene calls are TRBV5-1 and TRBJ2-1; D unresolved. Trimming took 1 base from V and 5 from J, leaving 16 bases between them. The germline V gene encodes CDR1 SGHRS and CDR2 YFSETQ. This CDR3 has 16 amino acids. The CDR3 DNA reads TGCGCCAGCAGCTTGATAGCCGTTAGTGAAAACAATGAGCAGTTCTTC. It encodes CASSLIAVSENNEQFF. The full variable domain, its missing parts supplied by reference TRBV5-1 and TRBJ2-1, is KAGVTQTPRYLIKTRGQQVTLSCSPISGHRSVSWYQQTPGQGLQFLFEYFSETQRNKGNFPGRFSGRQFSNSRSEMNVSTLELGDSALYLCASSLIAVSENNEQFFGPGTRLTVL.

This clone was counted a single time. The rearrangement joins TRBV27 to TRBJ2-1; weak D call: TRBD2 (5 bases). In germline, CDR1 is MNHEY, CDR2 SMNVEV (reference sequence). V lost 2 bases, J lost 6 bases, and 8 bases lay in between. The CDR3 is 13 residues long. CDR3 DNA: TGTGCCAGCAGTTTAAGAGAGGGCAATGAGCAGTTCTTC. Encoded protein: CASSLREGNEQFF.

This chain uses TRBV4-2 with TRBJ1-5, with a tentative D call TRBD1 (5 bases). Germline CDR1 LGHNA, CDR2 YNFKEQ. The CDR3 runs 15 residues. Trimming pared 0 bases from V and 6 bases from J, leaving 12 bases between. The CDR3 bases are TGTGCCAGCAGCCAAGACACGGCAGGGTCTCAGCCCCAGCATTTT. Its translation is CASSQDTAGSQPQHF.

V and J are TRBV28 and TRBJ1-2; TRBD1 agrees at 9 bases. Trimming cost V 5 bases and J 5 bases; bases outside gene matches: 9. This CDR3 has 15 residues. CDR1 and CDR2 (germline): MDHEN, SYDVKM. CDR3: CASSVQGAAPYGYTF. CDR3 nucleotides: TGTGCCAGCAGTGTACAGGGGGCGGCTCCATATGGCTACACCTTC.

The chain couples TRBV28 to TRBJ2-7; D gene unclear. The CDR3 runs 13 residues. Germline V lookup: CDR1 MDHEN, CDR2 SYDVKM. V shed 3 bases and J shed 6 bases, with 12 bases lying between them. CDR3 bases: TGTGCCAGCAGTTTCCCACCCCCGGGCGAGCAGTACTTC. It is translated as CASSFPPPGEQYF.

The V call is TRBV4-1, the J call TRBJ1-1; no definite D call. V lost 2 bases and J lost 0, with 16 bases in between. This CDR3 has 17 residues. Germline V lookup: CDR1 MGHRA, CDR2 YSYEKL. CDR3 in amino acids: CASSQIRGGRLNTEAFF. The CDR3 nucleotides read TGCGCCAGCAGCCAAATACGAGGTGGGAGGTTGAACACTGAAGCTTTCTTT.

This chain uses TRBV2 with TRBJ2-1; 9 nucleotides agree with TRBD2. The CDR3 extends over 16 amino acids. Trimming took 2 bases from V and 5 from J; bases not matched to a gene: 7. Germline V gene sequence: CDR1 SNHLY, CDR2 FYNNEI. CDR3: CASSEWRGGLNNEQFF. DNA of the CDR3: TGTGCCAGCAGTGAATGGCGGGGGGGCCTCAACAATGAGCAGTTCTTC.

This rearrangement joins TRBV10-1 to TRBJ2-7, with D unclear. Germline V gene lookup returns CDR1 WNHNN and CDR2 SYGVQD (reference sequence). V gave up 6 bases and J gave up 1 base, with 10 bases separating them. The CDR3 totals 13 residues. The chain's CDR3 is CASRGSESYEQYF. The CDR3 DNA is TGCGCCAGCAGGGGCAGTGAGTCCTACGAGCAGTACTTC.

This clone was observed once. The chain links TRBV28 to TRBJ1-1; 7 nucleotides line up with TRBD1. The length of the CDR3 is 16 residues. CDR1 and CDR2 (germline): MDHEN, SYDVKM. Trimming took 0 bases from V and 1 from J; bases not matched to a gene: 5. This chain's CDR3 is CASSLWSGTENTEAFF. CDR3 sequence (DNA): TGTGCCAGCAGTTTATGGTCCGGGACAGAGAACACTGAAGCTTTCTTT.

This sequence joins TRBV30 and TRBJ1-1, with 7 bases aligning to TRBD1. Germline values: CDR1 GTSNPN, CDR2 SVGIG (reference sequence). This CDR3 has 15 residues. The V segment lost 2 bases and the J segment 6 bases; nucleotides outside the gene matches: 12. The CDR3 coding sequence is TGTGCCTGGAGTTCCTCAGGGGGATACAATTCTGAAGCTTTCTTT. Its translation: CAWSSSGGYNSEAFF.

Regarding this clone: The same CDR3 arises from other DNA sequences in this sample as well. DNA of the CDR3: TGTGCCAGCTCACCCGAGGCAGGGGATAATGAAAAACTGTTTTTT. It is translated as CASSPEAGDNEKLFF. The chain carries TRBV18 and TRBJ1-4; tentatively, D is TRBD1 (6 bases). This CDR3 contains 15 residues. Trimming shortened V by 3 bases and J by 4 bases, and 12 bases separated the two germline ends. Germline V lookup: CDR1 KGHSH, CDR2 LQKENI.